The following is a TCR beta chain sequence with its context. The CDR3 consists of 15 residues. Germline CDR1 reads KGHSH; CDR2 reads LQKENI. The J segment lost 3 bases and the V segment lost 3 bases, leaving 4 bases of the junction unmatched. The source of the sample is a study of T cell changes during pregnancy in multiple sclerosis. This table comes from immunoSEQ multiplex PCR, and its TCRdb copy is limited to in-frame clones, with some not included. This repertoire shows tens of thousands of clones, about 92% found once; its top ten account for just under 2%. Source: peripheral blood, taken in the third trimester of pregnancy. The chain couples TRBV18 to TRBJ2-1; 8 positions match TRBD1. The receptor was isolated from a female donor in good health, enrolled as a control in a pregnancy study. CDR3 sequence (DNA): TGTGCCAGCTCACCCGGGACAGGTAACTACAATGAGCAGTTCTTC. The encoded protein is CASSPGTGNYNEQFF.